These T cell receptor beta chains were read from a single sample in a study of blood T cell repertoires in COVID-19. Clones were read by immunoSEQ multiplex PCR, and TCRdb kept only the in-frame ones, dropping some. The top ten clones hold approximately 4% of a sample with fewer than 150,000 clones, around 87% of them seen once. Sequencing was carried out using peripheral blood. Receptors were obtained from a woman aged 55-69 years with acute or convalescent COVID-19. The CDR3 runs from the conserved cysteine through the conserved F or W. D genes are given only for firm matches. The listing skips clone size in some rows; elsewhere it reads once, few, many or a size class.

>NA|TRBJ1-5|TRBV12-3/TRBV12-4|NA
CASSPGGNQPQHF
TGTGCCAGCAGCCCCGGGGGGAATCAGCCCCAGCATTTT
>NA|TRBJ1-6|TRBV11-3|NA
CASSLERESPLHF
TGTGCCAGCAGCTTAGAGCGGGAATCACCCCTCCACTTT
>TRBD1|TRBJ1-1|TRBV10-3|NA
CATRDPGQASRNTEAFF
TGTGCCACAAGAGACCCGGGACAGGCTAGCCGGAACACTGAAGCTTTCTTT
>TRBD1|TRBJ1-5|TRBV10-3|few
CATGQGENNQPQHF
TGTGCCACCGGACAGGGGGAGAACAATCAGCCCCAGCATTTT
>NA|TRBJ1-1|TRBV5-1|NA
CASSNGQMNTEAFF
TGCGCCAGCTCTAACGGACAGATGAACACTGAAGCTTTCTTT
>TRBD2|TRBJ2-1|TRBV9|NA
CASSVMAGEYNEQFF
TGTGCCAGCAGCGTAATGGCGGGAGAGTACAATGAGCAGTTCTTC
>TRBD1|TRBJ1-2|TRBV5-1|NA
CASSSSTGANYGYTF
TGCGCCAGCAGCTCCTCGACAGGGGCTAACTATGGCTACACCTTC
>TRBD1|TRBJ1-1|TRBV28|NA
CASSVRTGEAFF
TGTGCCAGCAGCGTAAGGACAGGGGAAGCTTTCTTT
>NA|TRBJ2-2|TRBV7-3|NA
CASSTDSSNTGELFF
TGTGCCAGCAGCACTGACTCGTCGAACACCGGGGAGCTGTTTTTT
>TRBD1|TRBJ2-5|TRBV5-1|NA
CASSLTGEETQYF
TGCGCCAGCAGCTTGACAGGGGAAGAGACCCAGTACTTC
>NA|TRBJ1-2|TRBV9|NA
CASSVGGFGLHGYTF
TGTGCCAGCAGCGTAGGAGGGTTTGGGCTTCATGGCTACACCTTC
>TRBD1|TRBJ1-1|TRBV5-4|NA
CASSSRQGRGTEAFF
TGTGCCAGCAGCTCGAGACAGGGGAGGGGGACTGAAGCTTTCTTT
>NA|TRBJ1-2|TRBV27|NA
CASSQGYGYTF
TGTGCCAGCAGCCAGGGGTATGGCTACACCTTC
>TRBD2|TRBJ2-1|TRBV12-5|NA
CASGSTSGNHYNEQFF
TGTGCTAGTGGTTCAACTAGCGGGAACCATTACAATGAGCAGTTCTTC
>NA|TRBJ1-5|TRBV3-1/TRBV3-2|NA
CASSQEWQNQPQHF
TGTGCCAGCAGCCAAGAATGGCAGAATCAGCCCCAGCATTTT
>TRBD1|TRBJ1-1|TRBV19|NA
CASSPRGLRTEAFF
TGTGCCAGTAGTCCAAGGGGGCTTCGGACTGAAGCTTTCTTT
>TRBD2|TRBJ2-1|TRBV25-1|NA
CASTTSGTNEQFF
TGTGCCAGCACGACTAGCGGGACCAATGAGCAGTTCTTC
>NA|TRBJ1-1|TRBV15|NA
CATSGQMNTEAFF
TGTGCCACCAGCGGACAAATGAACACTGAAGCTTTCTTT
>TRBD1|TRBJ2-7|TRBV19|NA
CASSIHRGQSEQYF
TGTGCCAGTAGTATCCACAGGGGGCAGAGCGAGCAGTACTTC
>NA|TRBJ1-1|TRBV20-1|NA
CSARGGVGAFF
TGCAGTGCTAGAGGGGGCGTTGGAGCTTTCTTT
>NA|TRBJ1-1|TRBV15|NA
CATSSRTGGWSTEAFF
TGTGCCACCAGCTCTCGGACGGGCGGGTGGAGCACTGAAGCTTTCTTT
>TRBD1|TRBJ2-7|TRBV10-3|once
CATMGQGAYEQYF
TGTGCCACGATGGGACAGGGAGCCTACGAGCAGTACTTC
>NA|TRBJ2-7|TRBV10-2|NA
CASSELATYEQYF
TGCGCCAGCAGTGAGTTAGCGACCTACGAGCAGTACTTC
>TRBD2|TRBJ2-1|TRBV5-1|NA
CASSPPSGSKSSYNEQFF
TGCGCCAGCAGCCCCCCCAGCGGGAGTAAATCCTCCTACAATGAGCAGTTCTTC
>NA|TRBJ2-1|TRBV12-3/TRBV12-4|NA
CATSKGLGVEQFF
TGTGCCACTAGTAAGGGTCTCGGGGTTGAGCAGTTCTTC
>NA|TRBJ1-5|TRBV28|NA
CASSLHGYSNQPQHF
TGTGCCAGCAGTTTACACGGGTATAGCAATCAGCCCCAGCATTTT
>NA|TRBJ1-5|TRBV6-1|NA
CASSEGMGGPRGQPQHF
TGTGCCAGCAGTGAAGGAATGGGAGGACCCCGGGGTCAGCCCCAGCATTTT
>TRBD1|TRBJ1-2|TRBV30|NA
CAWTSGQGARGYTF
TGTGCCTGGACTTCGGGACAGGGGGCGCGCGGCTACACCTTC
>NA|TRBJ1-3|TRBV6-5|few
CASQSGNTIYF
TGTGCCAGTCAATCTGGAAACACCATATATTTT
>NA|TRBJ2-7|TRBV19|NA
CASSIGAGFYEQYF
TGTGCCAGTAGTATTGGAGCAGGGTTCTACGAGCAGTACTTC
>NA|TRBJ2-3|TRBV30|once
CAWSAGLASTDTQYF
TGTGCCTGGAGCGCGGGACTTGCTAGCACAGATACGCAGTATTTT
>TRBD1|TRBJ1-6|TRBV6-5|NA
CASQGARQDSPLHF
TGTGCCAGCCAGGGGGCGCGACAGGATTCACCCCTCCACTTT
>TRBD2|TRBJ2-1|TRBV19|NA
CASRTGVAGGPDNEQFF
TGTGCCAGTAGGACAGGGGTAGCGGGAGGGCCTGACAATGAGCAGTTCTTC
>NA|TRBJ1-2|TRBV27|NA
CASSLDGRVMAGYTF
TGTGCCAGCAGTTTAGATGGGAGGGTAATGGCCGGCTACACCTTC
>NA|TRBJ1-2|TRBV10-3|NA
CAISESTQGSPYGYTF
TGTGCCATCAGTGAGTCGACACAGGGCAGTCCCTATGGCTACACCTTC
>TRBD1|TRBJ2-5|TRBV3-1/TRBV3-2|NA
CASSRRGMETQYF
TGTGCCAGCAGCCGCAGGGGGATGGAGACCCAGTACTTC
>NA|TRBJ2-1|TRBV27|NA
CASSSATSPYNEQFF
TGTGCCAGCAGTTCCGCGACTAGTCCTTACAATGAGCAGTTCTTC
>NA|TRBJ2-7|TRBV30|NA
CAWSTGGYEQYF
TGTGCCTGGAGTACCGGGGGCTACGAGCAGTACTTC
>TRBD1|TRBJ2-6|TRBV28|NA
CASSSRQGHANVLTF
TGTGCCAGCAGTTCCCGACAGGGTCACGCCAACGTCCTGACTTTC
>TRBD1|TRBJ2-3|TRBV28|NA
CASSGDRGTDTQYF
TGTGCCAGCAGTGGGGACAGGGGAACAGATACGCAGTATTTT
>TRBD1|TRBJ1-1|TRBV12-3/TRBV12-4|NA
CASKTGSNTEAFF
TGTGCCAGCAAGACAGGGAGTAACACTGAAGCTTTCTTT
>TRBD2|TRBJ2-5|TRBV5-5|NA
CASSFASGTQETQYF
TGTGCCAGCAGCTTTGCTAGCGGGACACAAGAGACCCAGTACTTC
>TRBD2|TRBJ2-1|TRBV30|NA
CAWSDGTSFYNEQFF
TGTGCCTGGAGTGATGGGACTAGCTTCTACAATGAGCAGTTCTTC
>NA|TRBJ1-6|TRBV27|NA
CASSLSGTTIGYNSPLHF
TGTGCCAGCAGTTTGTCCGGGACAACAATCGGTTATAATTCACCCCTCCACTTT
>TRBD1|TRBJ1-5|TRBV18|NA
CASSPTGGSQPQHF
TGTGCCAGCTCCCCGACAGGGGGCAGTCAGCCCCAGCATTTT
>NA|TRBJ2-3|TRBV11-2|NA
CASSPRTIGDTQYF
TGTGCCAGCAGCCCTAGGACTATAGGGGATACGCAGTATTTT
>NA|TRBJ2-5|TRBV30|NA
CAWSVLNAETQYF
TGTGCCTGGAGTGTACTAAACGCGGAGACCCAGTACTTC
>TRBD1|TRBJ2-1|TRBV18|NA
CASSLDRVHEQFF
TGTGCCAGCTCACTGGACAGGGTCCATGAGCAGTTCTTC
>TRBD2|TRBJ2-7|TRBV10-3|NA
CAIGLAGGRNEQYF
TGTGCCATCGGCCTAGCGGGAGGTCGTAACGAGCAGTACTTC
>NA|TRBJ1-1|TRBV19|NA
CASPVPGRRTEAFF
TGTGCCAGCCCTGTACCGGGAAGAAGGACTGAAGCTTTCTTT
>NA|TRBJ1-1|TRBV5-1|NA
CASSLLAVNTEAFF
TGCGCCAGCAGCTTGCTGGCGGTGAACACTGAAGCTTTCTTT
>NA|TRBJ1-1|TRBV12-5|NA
CASGLSLNTEAFF
TGTGCTAGTGGTTTGAGCCTAAACACTGAAGCTTTCTTT
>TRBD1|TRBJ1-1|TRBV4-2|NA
CASSRDRGYTEAFF
TGTGCCAGCAGCCGGGACAGGGGGTACACTGAAGCTTTCTTT